Below are 19 T cell receptor beta chains sequenced from a single sample in a study of response to subunit inactivated influenza vaccine (dated by TCRdb to about 2018). The library relied on RT-PCR. TCRdb records Illumina HiSeq 2500 as the sequencer. Clones were called with MiXCR by TCRdb after fastp trimmed the public reads at Q25, and only in-frame beta chains were retained. Every CDR3 protein is listed once, alongside the most common genes and DNA of its rows. In all, the sample holds roughly 500,000 distinct CDR3 sequences, and about 25% of those were seen once. The ten biggest clones cover under 2.5% of the sample. The sequenced sample was CD4+ T cells sorted from PBMCs, obtained about 5 days after vaccination. The receptors originated from a middle-aged man who received an inactivated influenza vaccine. Donor details come from another sample of the same person, matched by shared clones.

V is TRBV7-2 and J is TRBJ2-1; tentatively, D is TRBD2 (5 bases). Trimming removed 2 bases at V and 10 bases at J, with 9 bases between. Germline loops: CDR1 SGHTA, CDR2 FQGNSA. The CDR3 has 12 residues. The CDR3 DNA follows: TGTGCCAGCAGCTTATACGAGGGAGAGCAGTTCTTC. As protein: CASSLYEGEQFF.

This sequence joins TRBV5-5 and TRBJ2-1, with 7 bases lining up with TRBD2. With 2 bases clipped from V and 7 bases from J, the junction kept 12 bases outside the gene matches. The CDR3 extends over 16 amino acids. Germline V gene sequence: CDR1 SGHKS, CDR2 YYEKEE (reference sequence). In DNA form, the CDR3 reads TGTGCCAGCAGCTTTAGACTAGCCAGGTCCGGGAATGAGCAGTTCTTC. It codes for CASSFRLARSGNEQFF. The full variable domain, rest sourced from reference TRBV5-5 and TRBJ2-1, is DAGVTQSPTHLIKTRGQQVTLRCSPISGHKSVSWYQQVLGQGPQFIFQYYEKEERGRGNFPDRFSARQFPNYSSELNVNALLLGDSALYLCASSFRLARSGNEQFFGPGTRLTVL.

The chain recombines TRBV29-1 with TRBJ1-1; D remains unclear. The CDR3 is 12 amino acids. V was trimmed by 4 bases and J by 8 bases, leaving 14 bases between them. Per germline, CDR1 SQVTM and CDR2 ANQGSEA. The DNA of the CDR3 is TGCAGCGTTGCTAGGGAAGGACTAGAAGCTTTCTTT. It yields the protein CSVAREGLEAFF.

This clonotype showed up just a few times. V gene TRBV4-2 combines with J gene TRBJ2-7; 8 nucleotides agree with TRBD2. Germline-derived CDR1 and CDR2 are LGHNA and YNFKEQ. The ends lost 0 bases at V and 4 bases at J; junction bases unmatched: 5. CDR3 size: 15 residues. CDR3 loop: CASSQELTSEYEQYF. The CDR3, as DNA: TGTGCCAGCAGCCAAGAGCTGACTAGCGAATACGAGCAGTACTTC.

The V gene is TRBV19, the J gene TRBJ2-5; 8 bases are a match to TRBD1. The CDR3 is made up of 15 amino acids. The germline gives CDR1 LNHDA, CDR2 SQIVND (reference sequence). J gave up 5 bases and V 1 base, and 6 bases lay outside the gene matches. The CDR3 loop is CASSIAGRGRETQYF. Written as DNA, the CDR3 is TGTGCCAGTAGTATAGCGGGCAGGGGGCGCGAGACCCAGTACTTC.

The rearrangement joins TRBV4-3 to TRBJ2-3; 7 nucleotides align to TRBD2. V was clipped by 0 bases and J by 0 bases; unmatched bases: 6. Germline V gene data show CDR1 as LGHNA and CDR2 as YSLEER. CDR3 size: 17 residues. This chain's CDR3 is CASSQEKQRGSTDTQYF. In DNA form, the CDR3 reads TGCGCCAGCAGCCAAGAGAAACAGCGGGGCAGCACAGATACGCAGTATTTT.

The rearrangement joins TRBV7-2 to TRBJ2-2, with 7 bases aligning to TRBD1. The CDR3 has 14 amino acids. The ends lost 5 bases at V and 5 bases at J; junction bases unmatched: 5. Germline assignment: CDR1 SGHTA and CDR2 FQGNSA. CDR3 residues: CASSQTGYTGELFF. Here the CDR3 DNA reads TGTGCCAGCAGCCAGACAGGGTATACCGGGGAGCTGTTTTTT.

The chain joins TRBV20-1 to TRBJ1-1, with D unresolved. CDR1 DFQATT and CDR2 SNEGSKA come from the germline V gene (reference sequence). The CDR3 is 14 amino acids. V lost 3 bases and J lost 6, with 17 bases in between. The DNA for the CDR3 is TGCAGTGCTAGCCAAACTGGCTTAAGGGCTGAAGCTTTCTTT. As protein: CSASQTGLRAEAFF.

This clonotype has a handful of counts. The rearrangement links TRBV6-1 to TRBJ2-2, with D possibly TRBD2 on 5 matching bases. The CDR3 covers 15 residues. The V gene lost 6 bases and the J gene lost 4 bases, with 15 bases spanning the gap. Germline assignment: CDR1 MNHNS and CDR2 SASEGT. The CDR3 loop reads CASSRDGVVTGELFF. CDR3 coding DNA: TGTGCCAGCAGCCGCGACGGGGTTGTCACCGGGGAGCTGTTTTTT.

This clonotype was picked up a small number of times. The V call is TRBV7-8, the J call TRBJ1-5; 9 nucleotides match TRBD1. The V gene end was trimmed by 1 base and the J gene end by 7 bases; junction bases not matched to a gene: 8. Germline V lookup: CDR1 SGHVS, CDR2 FQNEAQ. The CDR3 is made up of 16 amino acids. CDR3: CASSLVPTGGRQPQHF. The CDR3 coding sequence is TGTGCCAGCAGCTTAGTTCCCACAGGGGGCAGGCAGCCCCAGCATTTT.

This clonotype was seen more than once but under ten times. The CDR3 spells CASSLHGDEQFF. In nucleotides, the CDR3 is TGTGCCAGCAGCTTACATGGGGATGAGCAGTTCTTC. The chain combines TRBV7-9 with TRBJ2-1, with unresolved D. This CDR3 is built from 12 residues. Per germline, CDR1 SEHNR and CDR2 FQNEAQ (reference sequence). V lost 2 bases and J lost 8, with 7 bases in between.

V is TRBV6-1 and J is TRBJ2-7; a possible D gene is TRBD2 (6 bases). The CDR3 length is 15 residues. Per germline, CDR1 MNHNS and CDR2 SASEGT. The V end lost 5 bases, the J end lost 0 bases, and 14 bases lay between the germline ends. The chain's CDR3 is CASSPQGRISYEQYF. The CDR3 coding sequence is TGTGCCAGCAGTCCCCAAGGGAGGATCTCCTACGAGCAGTACTTC.

This clonotype was found a few times. The gene calls are TRBV9 and TRBJ2-5, with 10 positions matching TRBD2. Germline assignment: CDR1 SGDLS and CDR2 YYNGEE. J lost 1 base, V lost 2 bases, and 5 bases had no gene match. This CDR3 region has 16 residues. The CDR3 is CASSVTSGYAQETQYF. The DNA of the CDR3 is TGTGCCAGCAGCGTGACTAGCGGGTACGCCCAAGAGACCCAGTACTTC.

This clonotype was counted at least ten times. The chain is built from TRBV4-3 and TRBJ2-1, with unresolved D. From germline, CDR1 is LGHNA and CDR2 YSLEER. V lost 0 bases and J 0 bases, leaving 3 bases between the germline ends. This CDR3 comprises 14 residues. CDR3 loop: CASSQESSYNEQFF. CDR3 DNA sequence: TGCGCCAGCAGCCAAGAAAGCTCCTACAATGAGCAGTTCTTC.

The genes are TRBV20-1 and TRBJ2-7; 9 bases align to TRBD2. The CDR3 extends over 12 amino acids. The junction had 3 bases not matched to a gene; V was cut back by 3 bases and J by 6 bases. Germline assignment: CDR1 DFQATT and CDR2 SNEGSKA (reference sequence). The CDR3 region has the DNA TGCAGTGCTAGGCGGGGGGGCGTCGAGCAGTACTTC. Amino acid sequence: CSARRGGVEQYF.

This clonotype has a handful of counts. The chain links TRBV14 to TRBJ2-7, with 10 bases that match TRBD2. In germline, CDR1 is SGHDN, CDR2 FVKESK. With 6 bases clipped from V and 0 bases from J, the junction kept 5 bases outside the gene matches. The CDR3 consists of 15 residues. The CDR3 sequence: CASRLTSGDSYEQYF. The CDR3 DNA sequence: TGTGCCAGCAGGCTTACTAGCGGGGACTCCTACGAGCAGTACTTC.

A few counts support this clonotype. This chain uses TRBV5-1 with TRBJ2-2; D remains unclear. CDR3 length: 17 amino acids. The V gene lost 6 bases and the J gene lost 4 bases, with 22 bases spanning the gap. Per the germline V gene, CDR1 is SGHRS and CDR2 is YFSETQ. This CDR3 reads CASTSSVMPGATGELFF. The CDR3 DNA follows: TGCGCCAGCACTTCCTCCGTCATGCCCGGAGCCACCGGGGAGCTGTTTTTT.

The rearrangement joins TRBV20-1 to TRBJ1-6; D unresolved. V lost 4 bases, J lost 9 bases, and 19 bases lay in between. The CDR3 spans 15 residues. Germline values: CDR1 DFQATT, CDR2 SNEGSKA (reference sequence). CDR3 amino acids: CSATDTIRSTSPLHF. Here the CDR3 DNA reads TGCAGTGCTACCGACACCATCCGATCTACTTCACCCCTCCACTTT.

V and J are TRBV19 and TRBJ1-1, with D possibly TRBD1 on 6 matching bases. CDR1 and CDR2 from the germline V gene are LNHDA and SQIVND (reference sequence). V lost 1 base and J lost 5, with 11 bases in between. The CDR3 covers 14 residues. DNA for the CDR3: TGTGCCAGTAGTATAGCCTACAGGGAGACTGAAGCTTTCTTT. It specifies CASSIAYRETEAFF.